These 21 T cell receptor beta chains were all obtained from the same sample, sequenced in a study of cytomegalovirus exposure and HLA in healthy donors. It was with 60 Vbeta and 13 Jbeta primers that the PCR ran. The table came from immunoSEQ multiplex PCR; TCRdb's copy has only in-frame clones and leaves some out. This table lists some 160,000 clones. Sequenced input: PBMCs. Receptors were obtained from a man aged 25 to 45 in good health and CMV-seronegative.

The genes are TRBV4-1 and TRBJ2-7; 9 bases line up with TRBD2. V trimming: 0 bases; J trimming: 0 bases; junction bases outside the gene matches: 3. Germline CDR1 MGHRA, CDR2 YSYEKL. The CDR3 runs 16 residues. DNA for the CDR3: TGCGCCAGCAGCCAAGAAGGGACTAGCTACTCCTACGAGCAGTACTTC. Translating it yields CASSQEGTSYSYEQYF.

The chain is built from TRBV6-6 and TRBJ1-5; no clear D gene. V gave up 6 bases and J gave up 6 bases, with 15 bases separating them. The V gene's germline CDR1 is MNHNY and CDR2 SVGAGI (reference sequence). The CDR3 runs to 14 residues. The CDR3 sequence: CASSLSAGSQPQHF. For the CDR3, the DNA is TGTGCCAGCAGCCTATCCGCCGGGAGTCAGCCCCAGCATTTT.

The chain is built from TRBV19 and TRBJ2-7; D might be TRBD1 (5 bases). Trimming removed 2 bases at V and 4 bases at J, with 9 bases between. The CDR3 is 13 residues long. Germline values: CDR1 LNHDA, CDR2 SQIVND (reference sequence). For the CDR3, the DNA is TGTGCCAGTAGTATACAGGGAACTTACGAGCAGTACTTC. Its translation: CASSIQGTYEQYF.

The CDR3 nucleotides read TGTGCCAGCAGTGACGGGACAGACACAGATACGCAGTATTTT. Amino acid sequence: CASSDGTDTDTQYF. This chain links TRBV6-4 with TRBJ2-3, with 7 bases identical to TRBD1. The CDR3 totals 14 residues. Germline CDR1 and CDR2: MRHNA and SNTAGT. J was trimmed by 2 bases and V by 2 bases; bases with no gene match: 1.

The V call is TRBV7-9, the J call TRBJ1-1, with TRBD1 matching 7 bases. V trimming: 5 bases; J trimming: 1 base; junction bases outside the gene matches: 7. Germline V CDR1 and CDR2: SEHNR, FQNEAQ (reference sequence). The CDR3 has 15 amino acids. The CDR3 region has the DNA TGTGCCAGCAGCGTCACCGGGACAGAGAACACTGAAGCTTTCTTT. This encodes CASSVTGTENTEAFF.

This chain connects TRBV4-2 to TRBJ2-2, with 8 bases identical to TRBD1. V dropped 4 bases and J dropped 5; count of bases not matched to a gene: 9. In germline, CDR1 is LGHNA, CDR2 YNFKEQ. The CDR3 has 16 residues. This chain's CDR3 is CASSLNRGFDTGELFF. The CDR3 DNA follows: TGTGCCAGCAGCCTTAACAGGGGGTTTGATACCGGGGAGCTGTTTTTT.

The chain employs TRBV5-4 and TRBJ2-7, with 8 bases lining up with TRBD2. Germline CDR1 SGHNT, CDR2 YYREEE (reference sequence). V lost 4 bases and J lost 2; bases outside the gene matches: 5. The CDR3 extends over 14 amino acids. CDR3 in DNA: TGTGCCAGCAGCCTTAGCGGGACCCCCTACGAGCAGTACTTC. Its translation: CASSLSGTPYEQYF.

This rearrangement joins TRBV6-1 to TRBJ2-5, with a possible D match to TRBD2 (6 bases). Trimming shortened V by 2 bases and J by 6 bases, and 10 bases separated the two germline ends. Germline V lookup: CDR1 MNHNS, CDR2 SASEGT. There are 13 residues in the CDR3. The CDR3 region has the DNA TGTGCCAGCAGTGAACTGCGGGGACAGACCCAGTACTTC. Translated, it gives CASSELRGQTQYF.

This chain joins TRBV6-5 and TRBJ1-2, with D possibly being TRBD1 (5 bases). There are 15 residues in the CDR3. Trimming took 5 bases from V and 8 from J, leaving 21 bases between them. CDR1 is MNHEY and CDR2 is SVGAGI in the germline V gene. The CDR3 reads CASSPIEGGARGYTF. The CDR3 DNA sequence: TGTGCCAGCAGTCCCATCGAGGGCGGGGCTCGGGGCTACACCTTC.

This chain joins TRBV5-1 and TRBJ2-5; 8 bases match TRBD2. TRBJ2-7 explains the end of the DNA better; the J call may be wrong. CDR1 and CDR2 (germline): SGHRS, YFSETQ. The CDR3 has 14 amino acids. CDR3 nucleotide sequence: TGCGCCAGCAGCTTGACTAGCGGCACCTACGAGCAGTACTTC. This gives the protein CASSLTSGTYEQYF.

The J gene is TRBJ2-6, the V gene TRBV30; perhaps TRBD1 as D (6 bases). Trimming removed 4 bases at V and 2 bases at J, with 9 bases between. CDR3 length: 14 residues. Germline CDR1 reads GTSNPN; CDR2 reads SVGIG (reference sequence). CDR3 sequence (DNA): TGTGCCTGGATGAACAGGGCTGGGGCCAACGTCCTGACTTTC. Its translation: CAWMNRAGANVLTF.

CDR3 sequence: CASSLKLAGAVDEQYF. The CDR3 region has the DNA TGTGCCAGCAGCTTGAAACTAGCGGGAGCCGTGGACGAGCAGTACTTC. This chain joins TRBV5-4 and TRBJ2-7, with 11 bases identical to TRBD2. Germline V CDR1 and CDR2: SGHNT, YYREEE (reference sequence). CDR3 length: 16 residues. Trimming took 1 base from V and 5 from J; bases not matched to a gene: 8. The full variable domain, rest sourced from reference TRBV5-4 and TRBJ2-7, is ETGVTQSPTHLIKTRGQQVTLRCSSQSGHNTVSWYQQALGQGPQFIFQYYREEENGRGNFPPRFSGLQFPNYSSELNVNALELDDSALYLCASSLKLAGAVDEQYFGPGTRLTVT.

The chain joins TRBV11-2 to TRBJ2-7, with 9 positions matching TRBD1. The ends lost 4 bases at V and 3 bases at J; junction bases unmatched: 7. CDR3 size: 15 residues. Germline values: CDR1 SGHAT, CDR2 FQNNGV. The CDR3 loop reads CASSSHGTGSYEQYF. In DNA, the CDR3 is TGTGCCAGCAGCTCACACGGGACAGGGAGCTACGAGCAGTACTTC. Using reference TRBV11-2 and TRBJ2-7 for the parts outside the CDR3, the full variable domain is EAGVAQSPRYKIIEKRQSVAFWCNPISGHATLYWYQQILGQGPKLLIQFQNNGVVDDSQLPKDRFSAERLKGVDSTLKIQPAKLEDSAVYLCASSSHGTGSYEQYFGPGTRLTVT.

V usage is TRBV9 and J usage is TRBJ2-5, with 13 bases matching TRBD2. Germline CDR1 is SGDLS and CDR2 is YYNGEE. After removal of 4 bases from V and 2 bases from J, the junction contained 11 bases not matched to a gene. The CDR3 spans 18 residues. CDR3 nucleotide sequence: TGTGCCAGCAGCCGACTAGCGGGAGGATATGTAGGGCAAGAGACCCAGTACTTC. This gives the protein CASSRLAGGYVGQETQYF.

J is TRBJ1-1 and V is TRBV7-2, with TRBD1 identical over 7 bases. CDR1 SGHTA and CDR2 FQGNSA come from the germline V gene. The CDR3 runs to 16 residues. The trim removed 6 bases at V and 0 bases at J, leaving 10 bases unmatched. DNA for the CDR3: TGTGCCAGCAGTTACCAGACAGGGCGCATGAACACTGAAGCTTTCTTT. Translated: CASSYQTGRMNTEAFF.

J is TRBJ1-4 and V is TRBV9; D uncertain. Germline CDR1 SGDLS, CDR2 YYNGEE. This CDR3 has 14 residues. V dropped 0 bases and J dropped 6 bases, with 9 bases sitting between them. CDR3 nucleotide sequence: TGTGCCAGCAGCGTAGGGCGGAATGATGAAAAACTGTTTTTT. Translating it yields CASSVGRNDEKLFF.

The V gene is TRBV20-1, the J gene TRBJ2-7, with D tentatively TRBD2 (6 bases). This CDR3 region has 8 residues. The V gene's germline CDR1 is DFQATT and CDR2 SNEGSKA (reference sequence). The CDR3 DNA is TGCAGCGGGGGTGAGCAGTACTTC. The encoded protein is CSGGEQYF.

The CDR3, as DNA: TGTGCCAGCAGTTACGGAGCGCCAAGCTCCTACAATGAGCAGTTCTTC. It is translated as CASSYGAPSSYNEQFF. This chain uses TRBV6-5 with TRBJ2-1; no clear D gene. Deletions cut 2 bases from V and 0 bases from J, with 11 bases between. Germline-derived CDR1 and CDR2 are MNHEY and SVGAGI. This CDR3 has 16 residues.

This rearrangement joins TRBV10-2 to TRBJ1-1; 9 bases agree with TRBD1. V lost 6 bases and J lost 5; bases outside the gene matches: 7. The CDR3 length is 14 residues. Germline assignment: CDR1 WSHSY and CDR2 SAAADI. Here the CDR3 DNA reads TGCGCCAGCAGCACCGGACAGGGGAAAACTGAAGCTTTCTTT. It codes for CASSTGQGKTEAFF.

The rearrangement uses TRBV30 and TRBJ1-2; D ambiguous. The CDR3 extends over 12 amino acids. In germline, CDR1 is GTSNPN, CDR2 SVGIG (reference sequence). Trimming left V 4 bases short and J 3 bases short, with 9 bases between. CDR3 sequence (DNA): TGTGCCTGGATGGCAGATCACTATGGCTACACCTTC. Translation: CAWMADHYGYTF.

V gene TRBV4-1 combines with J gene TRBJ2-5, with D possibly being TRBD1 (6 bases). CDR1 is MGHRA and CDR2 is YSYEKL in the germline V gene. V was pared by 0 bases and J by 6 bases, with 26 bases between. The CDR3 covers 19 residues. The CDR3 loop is CASSQDLERVGLGAKTQYF. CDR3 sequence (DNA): TGCGCCAGCAGCCAAGACCTCGAAAGGGTCGGGTTGGGGGCGAAGACCCAGTACTTC.